This T cell receptor (beta chain) was sequenced for a study of beta chain features in type 1 diabetes. Study outcomes and limitations: There were fewer insertions and more deletions at the VDJ junctions of type 1 diabetes patients. A PCR bias possibly favoring shorter templates would apply equally to patients and controls.

The CDR3 runs 15 residues. Germline V gene data show CDR1 as LGHNA and CDR2 as YNFKEQ. Trimming removed 3 bases from V and 4 bases from J, with 14 bases in between. All of the isolated RNA was reverse transcribed, so expressed TCRB transcripts were sequenced. Sequencing was performed with immunoSEQ multiplex PCR; in TCRdb, only in-frame clones are kept and a portion is missing. The data contain 850,000 to 900,000 clones, under 20% of them singletons. Notes on this clone: Antigen: not known.

Markers CD45RO/CCR7/CD25/CD127/CD95/CD27 served to sort CD4+ naive, central memory, regulatory and stem cell-like memory cells. This sequence originates from a woman aged 18-29 years in good health. This chain connects TRBV4-2 to TRBJ2-3; tentatively, D is TRBD1 or TRBD2 (5 bases each). Specimen: naive CD4+ T cells from blood. In DNA form, the CDR3 reads TGTGCCAGCAGCCAGATGGGACGTCAGGCAGATACGCAGTATTTT. Its protein is CASSQMGRQADTQYF.